The clone carrying this T cell receptor beta chain was detected many times. As yet, its antigen is unknown. This sample is part of a study of T cell repertoires in cytomegalovirus infection. Background on the study: CMV infection together with matching HLA type was indicated by public TCR beta signatures. Whole-study findings and limits: Individuals carrying CMV plus the relevant HLA were identified by cumulative frequency of public TCR beta families. CMV-specific TCR beta clonotypes restricted by HLA-C dominated the ex vivo response.

TCRdb reanalysed the reads using MiXCR and keeps one entry per CDR3 protein. The sample lists approximately 500,000 distinct CDR3 sequences, about 11% occurring once. Germline V gives CDR1 SGHVS, CDR2 FQNEAQ. This CDR3 is built from 15 residues. The V and J ends lost 5 bases and 3 bases, in that order; junction bases with no gene match: 6. The material sequenced was PBMCs. This TCR was recovered from a human donor in good health (CMV status not recorded). Some clones in this sample may be carry-over from other donors' samples. This chain joins TRBV7-8 and TRBJ2-7, with 11 bases identical to TRBD1. The DNA for the CDR3 is TGTGCCAGCAGCCGTGGGACAGGGGGGGGCTACGAGCAGTACTTC. It encodes CASSRGTGGGYEQYF.